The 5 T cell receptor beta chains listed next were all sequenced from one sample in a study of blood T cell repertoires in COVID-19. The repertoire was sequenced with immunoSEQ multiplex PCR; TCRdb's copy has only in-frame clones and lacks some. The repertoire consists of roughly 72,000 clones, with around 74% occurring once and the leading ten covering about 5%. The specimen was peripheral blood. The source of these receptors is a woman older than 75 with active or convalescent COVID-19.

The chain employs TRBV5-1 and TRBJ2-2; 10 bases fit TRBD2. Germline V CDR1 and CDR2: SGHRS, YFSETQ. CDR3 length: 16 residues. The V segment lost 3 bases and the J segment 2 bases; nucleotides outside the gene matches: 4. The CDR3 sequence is CASSSLAGGNTGELFF. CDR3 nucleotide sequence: TGCGCCAGCAGCTCGTTAGCGGGGGGTAACACCGGGGAGCTGTTTTTT.

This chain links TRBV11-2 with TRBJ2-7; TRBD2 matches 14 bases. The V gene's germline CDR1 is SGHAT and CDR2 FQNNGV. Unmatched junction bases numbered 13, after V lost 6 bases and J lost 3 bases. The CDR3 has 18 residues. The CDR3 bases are TGTGCCAGCAGACACGGGACTAGCGGGAGTAAGCTGATCTACGAGCAGTACTTC. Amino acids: CASRHGTSGSKLIYEQYF.

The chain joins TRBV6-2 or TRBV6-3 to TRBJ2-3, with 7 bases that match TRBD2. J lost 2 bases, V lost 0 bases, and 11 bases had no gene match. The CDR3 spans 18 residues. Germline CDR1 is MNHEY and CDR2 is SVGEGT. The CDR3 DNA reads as TGTGCCAGCAGTTACTCGATGCAGGGCGGGGGAAACACAGATACGCAGTATTTT. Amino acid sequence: CASSYSMQGGGNTDTQYF.

CDR3 in DNA: TGTGCCAGCAGCGTTACCACAGGTCTCTACAATGAGCAGTTCTTC. It yields the protein CASSVTTGLYNEQFF. This chain links TRBV9 with TRBJ2-1; tentatively, D is TRBD1 (5 bases). The CDR3 consists of 15 residues. Germline V gene lookup returns CDR1 SGDLS and CDR2 YYNGEE. With 2 bases removed from V and 3 bases from J, the gap between germline ends came to 12 bases.

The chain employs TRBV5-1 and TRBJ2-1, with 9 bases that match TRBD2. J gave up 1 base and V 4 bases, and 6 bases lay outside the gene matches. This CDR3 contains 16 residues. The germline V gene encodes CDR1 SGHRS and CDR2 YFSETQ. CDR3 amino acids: CASSRNSGGSYNEQFF. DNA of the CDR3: TGCGCCAGCAGCCGCAATAGCGGGGGTTCCTACAATGAGCAGTTCTTC.